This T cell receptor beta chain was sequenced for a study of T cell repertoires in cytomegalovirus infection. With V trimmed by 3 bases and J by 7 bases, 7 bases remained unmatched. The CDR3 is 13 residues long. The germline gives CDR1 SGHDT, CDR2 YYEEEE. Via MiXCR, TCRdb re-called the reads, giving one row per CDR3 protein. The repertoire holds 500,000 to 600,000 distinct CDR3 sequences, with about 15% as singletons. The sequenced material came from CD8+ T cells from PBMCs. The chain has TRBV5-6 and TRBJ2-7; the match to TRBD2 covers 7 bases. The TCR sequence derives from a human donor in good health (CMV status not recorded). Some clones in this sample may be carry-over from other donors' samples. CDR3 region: CASSWGPGGEQYF. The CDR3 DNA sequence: TGTGCCAGCAGCTGGGGACCGGGAGGTGAGCAGTACTTC.